The present entry profiles one T cell receptor beta chain with its context. Its antigen is unidentified. Treatment reported: oral pan-JAK inhibitor, 5-10 mg twice daily. Samples from alopecia areata patients were lesional scalp punch biopsies and peripheral blood. The researchers isolated CD4+ and CD8+ T cells from PBMCs by sorting. The sample originates from a study of CD8+ T cells in alopecia areata. Study details: Tofacitinib administration to treated patients was oral, at 5 to 10 mg twice daily.

Study-wide results and caveats: Researchers report lesional scalp, most notably alopecia totalis/universalis, outstripped normal scalp in clonality.

CDR3 size: 11 residues. The germline V gene has CDR1 GTSNPN and CDR2 SVGIG (reference sequence). V was shortened by 3 bases and J by 9 bases, with 9 bases between the two germline ends. In each case, RNA was isolated and then reverse transcribed into cDNA as the sequencing template. Here immunoSEQ multiplex PCR was the method, and the copy in TCRdb shows in-frame clones only, minus some. Of 180,000 or so clones listed, 53% are singletons. The V call is TRBV30, the J call TRBJ2-1; D not certain. The material sequenced was CD8+ T cells sorted from blood, taken at week 24, from a patient treated with tofacitinib. This receptor was identified in a human donor with alopecia areata. This CDR3 is CAWRSGLEQFF. For the CDR3, the DNA is TGTGCCTGGAGGTCGGGTCTTGAGCAGTTCTTC.